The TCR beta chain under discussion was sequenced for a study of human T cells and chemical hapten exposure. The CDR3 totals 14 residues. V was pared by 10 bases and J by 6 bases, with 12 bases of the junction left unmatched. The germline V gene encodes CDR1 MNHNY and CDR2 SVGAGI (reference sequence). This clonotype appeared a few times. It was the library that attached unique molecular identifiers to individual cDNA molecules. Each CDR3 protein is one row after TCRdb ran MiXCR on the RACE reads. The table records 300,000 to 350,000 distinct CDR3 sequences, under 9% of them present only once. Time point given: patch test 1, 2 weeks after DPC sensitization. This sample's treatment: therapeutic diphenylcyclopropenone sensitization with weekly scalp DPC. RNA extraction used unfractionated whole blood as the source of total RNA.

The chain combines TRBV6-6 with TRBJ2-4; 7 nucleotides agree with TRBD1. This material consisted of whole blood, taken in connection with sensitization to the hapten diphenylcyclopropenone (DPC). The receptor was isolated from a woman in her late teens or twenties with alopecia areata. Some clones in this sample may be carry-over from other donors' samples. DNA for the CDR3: TGTGCCACCCTCATGACGGGACAGACAAACATTCAGTACTTC. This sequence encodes CATLMTGQTNIQYF.